This T cell receptor beta chain comes out of a study of T cell responses to AZD1222 COVID-19 vaccine. Measured with immunoSEQ multiplex PCR; TCRdb has only the in-frame clones, and not every one. The sample has 130,000 to 150,000 clones; just over 90% are singletons. Trimming pared 4 bases from V and 7 bases from J, leaving 8 bases between. This CDR3 has 12 amino acids. CDR1 SNHLY and CDR2 FYNNEI come from the germline V gene. The receptor was isolated from an adult in good health. The J gene is TRBJ2-1, the V gene TRBV2, with D perhaps TRBD2 (5 bases). The sample in question was peripheral blood, obtained on day 0 of AZD1222 vaccination. The CDR3 reads CASSVRGNEQFF. The CDR3 DNA is TGTGCCAGCAGTGTTCGAGGGAATGAGCAGTTCTTC.